This TCR beta chain was documented in a study of OX40 agonist ivuxolimab in advanced cancers. Study conclusions and caveats: At doses 0.1 to 3.0 mg/kg, CD4+ and CD8+ clones expanded. Undetermined was the antigen specificity of the expanded peripheral T cells.

The germline V gene has CDR1 MNHNY and CDR2 SVGAGI (reference sequence). This CDR3 has 14 residues. The method was immunoSEQ multiplex PCR; TCRdb's version includes in-frame clones alone and lacks a portion of them. The sample lists about 68,000 clones, 91% occurring once. In the case of this clone: Its target is unknown.

Cycle 7 day 1, cycle 4 day 1, and baseline were the timepoints at which blood was sampled. The material was CD4+ or CD8+ T cells sorted from blood, obtained in a trial of the OX40 agonist ivuxolimab. V and J are TRBV6-6 and TRBJ2-5, with TRBD1 as a possible D gene (6 bases). With the DNA end fitting TRBJ2-7 better, the J assignment may be wrong. The receptor comes from an adult with an advanced solid tumor such as melanoma, head and neck, liver or kidney cancer. The CDR3 loop reads CASTIDRPPYEQYF. Here the CDR3 DNA reads TGTGCCAGCACTATAGACAGGCCCCCCTACGAGCAGTACTTC.